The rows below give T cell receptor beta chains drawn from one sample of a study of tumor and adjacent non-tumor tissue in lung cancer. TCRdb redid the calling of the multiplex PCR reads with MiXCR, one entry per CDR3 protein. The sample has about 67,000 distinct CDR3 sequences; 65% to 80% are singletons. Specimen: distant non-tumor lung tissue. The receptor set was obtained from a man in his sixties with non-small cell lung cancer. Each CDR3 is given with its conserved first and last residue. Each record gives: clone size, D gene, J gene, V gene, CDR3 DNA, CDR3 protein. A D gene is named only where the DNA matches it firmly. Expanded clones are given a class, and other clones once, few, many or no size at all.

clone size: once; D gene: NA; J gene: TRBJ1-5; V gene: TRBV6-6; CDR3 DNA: TGTGCCAGCAGGGACCGGGGCGTCGCTTATAGTAATCAGCCCCAGCATTTT; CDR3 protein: CASRDRGVAYSNQPQHF
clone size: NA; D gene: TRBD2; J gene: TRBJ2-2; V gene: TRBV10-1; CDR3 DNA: TGCGCCAACAGTGAGTCGGGAGGAGCCGAGGAGCTGTTTTTT; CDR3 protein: CANSESGGAEELFF
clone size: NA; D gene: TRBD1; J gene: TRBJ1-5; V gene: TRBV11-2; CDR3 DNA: TGTGCCAACAGCTCAGGACAGGGGAGCACAGATACACAGCATTTT; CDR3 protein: CANSSGQGSTDTQHF
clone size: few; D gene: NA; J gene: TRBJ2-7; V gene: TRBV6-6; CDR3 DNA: TGTGCCAGCGCGACCGGCACAGGCTACGAGCGGTACTTC; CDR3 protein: CASATGTGYERYF
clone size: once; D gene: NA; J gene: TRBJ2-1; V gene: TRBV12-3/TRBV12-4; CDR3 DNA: NA; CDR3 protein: CASRFGQGAKEQSF
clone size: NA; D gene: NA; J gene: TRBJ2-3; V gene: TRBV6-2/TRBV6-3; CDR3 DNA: TGTGCTAGCAGATACAGCTTCGGAGGCACAGATACGCAGTATTTT; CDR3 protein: CASRYSFGGTDTQYF
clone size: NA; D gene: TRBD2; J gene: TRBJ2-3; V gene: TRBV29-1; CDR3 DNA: TGCGGTGTTGTTGCGGGAGCGGGTAGCAGAGATACGCAGTATTTT; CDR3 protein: CGVVAGAGSRDTQYF
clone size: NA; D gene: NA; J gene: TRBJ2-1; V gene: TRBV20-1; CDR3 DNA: TGCAGTGCTAGAGGCTTGATATGGGGGCAGTTCTTC; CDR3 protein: CSARGLIWGQFF
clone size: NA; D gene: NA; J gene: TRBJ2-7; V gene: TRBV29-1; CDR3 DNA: TGCATCGTGGCCGACAGTGGACCCTACGAGCAGTACTTC; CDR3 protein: CIVADSGPYEQYF
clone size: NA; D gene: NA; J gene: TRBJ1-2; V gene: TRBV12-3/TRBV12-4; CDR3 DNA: TGTGCCAGCAAGGGCGGGAACTATGACTACACCTTC; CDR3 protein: CASKGGNYDYTF
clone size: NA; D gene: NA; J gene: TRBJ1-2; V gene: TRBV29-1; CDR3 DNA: TGCAGGGTCGCCGGGACTCCCAAGGGTAATGGCTACACCTTC; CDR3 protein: CRVAGTPKGNGYTF
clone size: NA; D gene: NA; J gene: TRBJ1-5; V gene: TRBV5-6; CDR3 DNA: TGTGCCAACAGCATGAGCTACAGGGCAGGGGATCAGCCCCAGCATTTT; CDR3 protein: CANSMSYRAGDQPQHF
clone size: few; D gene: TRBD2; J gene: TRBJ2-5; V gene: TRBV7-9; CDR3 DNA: TGTGCCAGCAGCTTCGGAGCAAGCGGGAGGGAAGAGACCCAGTACTTC; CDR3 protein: CASSFGASGREETQYF
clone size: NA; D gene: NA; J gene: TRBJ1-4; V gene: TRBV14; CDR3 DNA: TGTGCCAGCAACTGGGAGGGATTGGATGAAAAACTGTTTTTT; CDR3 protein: CASNWEGLDEKLFF
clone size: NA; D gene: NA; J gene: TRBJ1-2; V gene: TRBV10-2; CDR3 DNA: TGCGCCAGCAGTCGGGACGGTAACATTGGCTACACCTTC; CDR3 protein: CASSRDGNIGYTF
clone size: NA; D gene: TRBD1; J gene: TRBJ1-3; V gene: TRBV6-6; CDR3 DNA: TGTGCCGGTAGTTACTCGACAGGGGAGAACCGAAGAAACACCATATATTTT; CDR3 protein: CAGSYSTGENRRNTIYF
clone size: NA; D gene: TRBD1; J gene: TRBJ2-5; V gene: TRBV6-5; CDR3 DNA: TGTGTCAGCAGTGCCCGGGACAGGCAGTGCTTC; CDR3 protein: CVSSARDRQCF
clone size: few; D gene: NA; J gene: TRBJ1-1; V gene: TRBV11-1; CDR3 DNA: TGTGCCAGCAACTTAGCGCCGGGGGCCGAAACTTTCTTT; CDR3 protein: CASNLAPGAETFF
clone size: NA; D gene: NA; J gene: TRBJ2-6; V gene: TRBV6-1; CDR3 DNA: TGTGCCAGCGGTGACAACTCTGGGGCCAACATCATGACTTTC; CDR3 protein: CASGDNSGANIMTF
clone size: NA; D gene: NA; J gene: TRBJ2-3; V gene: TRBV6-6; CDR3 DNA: TGTGCAAGCAGGCGGATAGGGAAGTACACAGATACGCAGTATTTT; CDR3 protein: CASRRIGKYTDTQYF
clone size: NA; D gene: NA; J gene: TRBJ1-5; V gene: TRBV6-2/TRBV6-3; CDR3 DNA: TGTGCCTGCAGTCGCGCAGGGTCCGGGCAGCCCCAGCATTTT; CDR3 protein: CACSRAGSGQPQHF
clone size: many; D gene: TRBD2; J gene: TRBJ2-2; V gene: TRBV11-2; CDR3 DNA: TGTGCCAGCAGCTTAGATCTGACTAGCGGGAGCTTCGGGGAGCTGTTTTTT; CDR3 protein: CASSLDLTSGSFGELFF
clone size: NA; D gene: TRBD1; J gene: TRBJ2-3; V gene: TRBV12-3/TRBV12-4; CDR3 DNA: TGTACCAACAGTTTCGGACAGGGCTTCACAGATACGCAGTATTTT; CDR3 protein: CTNSFGQGFTDTQYF
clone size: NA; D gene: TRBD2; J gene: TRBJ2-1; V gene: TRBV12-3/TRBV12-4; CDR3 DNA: TGTGCCAGCAATTTCCCTCAGCGGGACCACATTGGGCAGTCCTTC; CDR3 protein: CASNFPQRDHIGQSF
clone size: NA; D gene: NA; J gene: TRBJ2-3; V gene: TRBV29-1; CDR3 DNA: TGCAGCGTTGGCAGCCAATCCACAGATACGCAGTATTTT; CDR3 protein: CSVGSQSTDTQYF
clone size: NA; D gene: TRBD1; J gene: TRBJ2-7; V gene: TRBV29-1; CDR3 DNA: TGCATCGCAATAAGGGGGGGACAGGGTTCAGACGAGCAGTACTTC; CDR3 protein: CIAIRGGQGSDEQYF
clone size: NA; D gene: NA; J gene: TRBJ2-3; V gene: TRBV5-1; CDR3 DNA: TGTGCCAGCAGCTTGGACGGGACAGATACGCAGTATTTT; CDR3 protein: CASSLDGTDTQYF
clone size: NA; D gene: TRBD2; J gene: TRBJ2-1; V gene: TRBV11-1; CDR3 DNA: TGTGCCAGTAACTCCTCTTTCGGGGGGACCTACAATGGGCAGTTCTTC; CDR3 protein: CASNSSFGGTYNGQFF
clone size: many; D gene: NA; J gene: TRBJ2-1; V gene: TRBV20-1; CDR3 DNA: TGCAGTGCTAGAGACAGGGCTTATGAGCAGTTCTTC; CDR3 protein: CSARDRAYEQFF
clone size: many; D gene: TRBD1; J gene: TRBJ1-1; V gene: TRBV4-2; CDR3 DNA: TGTGCCAGCAGCCTCCCGGACCAGGGGGCGCGGGGGAACACTGAAGCTTTCTTT; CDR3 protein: CASSLPDQGARGNTEAFF
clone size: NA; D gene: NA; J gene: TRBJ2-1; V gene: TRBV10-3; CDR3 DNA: TGTGCCACCAGTGAGTCGATGGCGGGGGCATACAATGAGCGATTCTTC; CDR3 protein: CATSESMAGAYNERFF
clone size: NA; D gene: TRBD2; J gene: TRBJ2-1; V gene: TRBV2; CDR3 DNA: TGTGCCAGCAGAGAGGGCCTGGGCGGGAGTGGAAACAATGAGCAGTTCTTC; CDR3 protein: CASREGLGGSGNNEQFF
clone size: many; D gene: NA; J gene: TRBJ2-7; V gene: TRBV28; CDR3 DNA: TGTGCCAGCAGTTCCGGGACGGGTAGAGCTGCCGAGCAGTACTTC; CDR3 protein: CASSSGTGRAAEQYF
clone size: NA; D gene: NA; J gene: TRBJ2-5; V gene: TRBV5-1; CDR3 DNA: TGCGCAAGCATGGACCTCGCAGGGGACCAACGTGGGGAGACCCAGTACTTC; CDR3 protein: CASMDLAGDQRGETQYF
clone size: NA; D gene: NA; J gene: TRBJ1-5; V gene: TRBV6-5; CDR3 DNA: TGTGCCAGCAGCGAGGGCAGACTCAATCAGTCCCAGCATTTT; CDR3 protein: CASSEGRLNQSQHF
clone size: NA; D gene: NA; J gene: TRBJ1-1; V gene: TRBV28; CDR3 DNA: TGTGCCAGCAGTCGGACGGAAGGCAATGAAGCTTTCTTT; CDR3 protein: CASSRTEGNEAFF
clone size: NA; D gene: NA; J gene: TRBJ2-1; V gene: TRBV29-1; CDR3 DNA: TGCAGCGTTGAGCTAGTCTTAAATGAGCAGCTCTTC; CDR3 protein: CSVELVLNEQLF
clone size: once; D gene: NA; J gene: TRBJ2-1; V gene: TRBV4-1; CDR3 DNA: TGCGCCAGGAGCCAATCCCCCATTGGAGCGACTGACTACAATGAGCAGTTCTTC; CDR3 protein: CARSQSPIGATDYNEQFF
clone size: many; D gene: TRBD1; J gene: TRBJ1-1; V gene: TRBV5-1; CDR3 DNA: TGCGCCAGCAGCTACAGGGGGGACACTGAAGCTTTCTTT; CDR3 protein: CASSYRGDTEAFF
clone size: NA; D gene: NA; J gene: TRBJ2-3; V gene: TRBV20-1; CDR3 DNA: TGCAGTGCGGGGGTTTCGGGGGACGGATATGATACGCAGTATTTT; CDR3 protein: CSAGVSGDGYDTQYF
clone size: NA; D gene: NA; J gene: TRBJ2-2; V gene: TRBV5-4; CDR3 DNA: TGTGCCAGCAGCTCAATCTCCGGGACAAGGGGACCCGCCGGGGAGCTGTTTTTT; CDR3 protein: CASSSISGTRGPAGELFF
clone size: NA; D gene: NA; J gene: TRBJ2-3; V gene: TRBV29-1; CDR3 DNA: TGCAGCGTCTATGGAGTGGGCTTGGATACGCATTATTTT; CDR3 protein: CSVYGVGLDTHYF
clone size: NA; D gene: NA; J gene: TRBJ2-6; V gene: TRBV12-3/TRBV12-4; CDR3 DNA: TGTGCCAGCACCAAGGCTGGTAGGGCCAACGTCCTGACTTTC; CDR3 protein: CASTKAGRANVLTF
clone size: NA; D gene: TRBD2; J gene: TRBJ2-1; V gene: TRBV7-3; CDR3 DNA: TGTGCCAGCAGCTTTAGCGGGAGCTCCTACAATGAGCAGTTCTTC; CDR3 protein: CASSFSGSSYNEQFF
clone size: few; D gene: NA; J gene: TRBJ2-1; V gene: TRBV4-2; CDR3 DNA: TGTGCCAGCAGCCAAGGACTTCAATTTACACGGGGGAATTCCTACAATGAACAGTTCTTC; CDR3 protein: CASSQGLQFTRGNSYNEQFF
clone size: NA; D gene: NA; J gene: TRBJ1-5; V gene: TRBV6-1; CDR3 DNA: TGTGCCAACAGTGAATCGGGGCTTGATCAGCCCCAGCATTTT; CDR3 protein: CANSESGLDQPQHF
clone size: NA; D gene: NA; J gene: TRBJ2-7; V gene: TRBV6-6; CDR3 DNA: TGTGCCAGCAGTTTCGGGAGCTTCAAGCCCTACGAGCAGTACTTC; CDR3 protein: CASSFGSFKPYEQYF
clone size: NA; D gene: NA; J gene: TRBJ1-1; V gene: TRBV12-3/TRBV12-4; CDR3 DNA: TGTGTCAGCACCCTATCCAGGAGTACTGAAGTTTTCTTT; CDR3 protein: CVSTLSRSTEVFF
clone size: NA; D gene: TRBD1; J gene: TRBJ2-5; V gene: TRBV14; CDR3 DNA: TGTGCCAGCAGCCCAGACAGGGAGACCCAGTGCTTC; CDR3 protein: CASSPDRETQCF
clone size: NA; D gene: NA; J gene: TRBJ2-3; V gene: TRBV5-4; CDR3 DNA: TGTGCCATCAGTTTCCGCACAGATACGCAGTATTTT; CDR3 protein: CAISFRTDTQYF
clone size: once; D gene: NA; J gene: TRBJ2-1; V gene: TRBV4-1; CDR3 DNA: TGCGCCAGTAGCCAAGATCGGGCTAACGGGACCATTGATGAGCAGTTCTTC; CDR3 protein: CASSQDRANGTIDEQFF
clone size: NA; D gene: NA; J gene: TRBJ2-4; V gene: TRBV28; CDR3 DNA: TGTGCCACGGGCGGCCGGGCTGGAGCCCAAAACATTCAGTGCTTC; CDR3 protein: CATGGRAGAQNIQCF
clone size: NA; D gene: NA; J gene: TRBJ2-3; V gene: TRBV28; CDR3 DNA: TGTGCCAGTAGTTTATGTGAGGGGATTGTTACAGATACGCAGTATTTC; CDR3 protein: CASSLCEGIVTDTQYF
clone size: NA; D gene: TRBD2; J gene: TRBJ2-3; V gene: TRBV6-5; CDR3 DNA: TGTGCCAGCAGTAGGGTTAGCGGGGGGGCAGATACGCAGTATTTT; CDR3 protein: CASSRVSGGADTQYF
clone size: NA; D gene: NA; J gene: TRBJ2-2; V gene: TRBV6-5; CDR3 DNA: TGTGCCAGCAGTTACAGACAGAACACCGGAGAGCTGTTTTTT; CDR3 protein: CASSYRQNTGELFF
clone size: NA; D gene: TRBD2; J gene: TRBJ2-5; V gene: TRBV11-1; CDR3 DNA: TGTGCCAGCAGCCCCTGGGACTACCAAGAGACCCAATACTTC; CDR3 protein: CASSPWDYQETQYF
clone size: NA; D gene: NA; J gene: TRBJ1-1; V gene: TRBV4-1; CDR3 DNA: TGCGCCAACAGCCAAGGCGATGATACTGAAGCTTTATTT; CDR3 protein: CANSQGDDTEALF
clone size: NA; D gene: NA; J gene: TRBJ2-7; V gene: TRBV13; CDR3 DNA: TGTGCCAGCAGAACCCGGGCAGGGTCCCCCTACGAGCAGTACTTC; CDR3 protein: CASRTRAGSPYEQYF
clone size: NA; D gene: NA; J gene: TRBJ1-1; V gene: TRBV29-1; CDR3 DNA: TGCAGTGTTGGTGAGGCGGAGAACACTGAAGCTTTCTTT; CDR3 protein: CSVGEAENTEAFF
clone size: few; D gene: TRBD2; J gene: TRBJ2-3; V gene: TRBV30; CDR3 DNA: TGTGCCTGGAGTGACCTAGCGGGAGCTAGTGAGTATTTT; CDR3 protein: CAWSDLAGASEYF